These T cell receptor beta chains were read from a single sample in a study of pediatric ulcerative colitis. TCRdb's copy holds only in-frame clones and misses some; the assay was immunoSEQ multiplex PCR. The sample yields tens of thousands of clones, 70% to 90% seen once. The sample taken for sequencing was blood. These TCRs come from a boy aged 10-17 years with severe ulcerative colitis. CDR3s include the opening cysteine and the closing phenylalanine or tryptophan. The D gene is left open where the match is weak. Some rows mark clone size as missing; the rest say once, few, many or name a class of expanded clone.

size: -; D: TRBD2; V: TRBV11-2; J: TRBJ2-2; DNA: TGTGCCAGCAGCAAAACTAGCGGGGGCGGCGGGGAGCTGTTTTTT; CDR3: CASSKTSGGGGELFF
size: -; D: -; V: TRBV29-1; J: TRBJ2-3; DNA: TGCAGCGTTGGGACAGATTCCACAGATACGCAGTATTTT; CDR3: CSVGTDSTDTQYF
size: -; D: TRBD2; V: TRBV14; J: TRBJ2-3; DNA: TGTGCCAGCAGCCAAAAACTAGCGGATAGACGGGATACGCAGTATTTT; CDR3: CASSQKLADRRDTQYF
size: -; D: TRBD2; V: TRBV29-1; J: TRBJ2-1; DNA: TGCAGCGCCCGACTAGCGGACTACAATGAGCAGTTCTTC; CDR3: CSARLADYNEQFF
size: -; D: -; V: TRBV7-9; J: TRBJ2-7; DNA: TGTGCCAGCAGCCCTCCAATTAGGATAGCGTTTTACGAGCAGTACTTC; CDR3: CASSPPIRIAFYEQYF
size: -; D: -; V: TRBV7-3; J: TRBJ2-3; DNA: TGTGCCAGCAGCTCACGGACAGGCACAGATACGCAGTATTTT; CDR3: CASSSRTGTDTQYF
size: -; D: TRBD1; V: TRBV7-2; J: TRBJ2-1; DNA: TGTGCCAGCAGCTTAGGGACAGGGGGAGGCAATGAGCAGTTCTTC; CDR3: CASSLGTGGGNEQFF
size: -; D: TRBD2; V: TRBV27; J: TRBJ2-3; DNA: TGTGCCAGCAGGGCCGGTTGGCTAGCGGGAACCACAGATACGCAGTATTTT; CDR3: CASRAGWLAGTTDTQYF
size: -; D: -; V: TRBV10-1; J: TRBJ2-5; DNA: TGCGCCAGCAGTGGGTCCAGCCCGGAGACCCAGTACTTC; CDR3: CASSGSSPETQYF
size: -; D: TRBD1; V: TRBV4-3; J: TRBJ2-1; DNA: TGCGCCAGCAGCCAAGCGGTACAGGGGTCCTACTACAATGAGCAGTTCTTC; CDR3: CASSQAVQGSYYNEQFF
size: -; D: -; V: TRBV11-3; J: TRBJ2-2; DNA: TGTGCCAGCAGCCTTGACAGAGTGGCCGGGGAGCTGTTTTTT; CDR3: CASSLDRVAGELFF
size: -; D: -; V: TRBV27; J: TRBJ2-5; DNA: TGTGCCAGCAGTTTTTTTACCGGAGAGACCCAGTACTTC; CDR3: CASSFFTGETQYF
size: -; D: -; V: TRBV11-1; J: TRBJ2-2; DNA: TGTGCCAGCAGCTACGATAAGACCGGGGAGCTGTTTTTT; CDR3: CASSYDKTGELFF
size: -; D: -; V: TRBV13; J: TRBJ2-1; DNA: TGTGCCAGCAGCGTCAGGGCGGGCCCCTACAATGAGCAGTTCTTC; CDR3: CASSVRAGPYNEQFF
size: once; D: -; V: TRBV29-1; J: TRBJ1-1; DNA: TGCAGCGTTAGAGTCGGGGACACTGAAGCTTTCTTT; CDR3: CSVRVGDTEAFF
size: -; D: TRBD2; V: TRBV7-2; J: TRBJ2-7; DNA: TGTGCCAGCAGCTTACCGACTCCGGGACTAGCGGGAGGCAGGAAGTACTTC; CDR3: CASSLPTPGLAGGRKYF
size: -; D: -; V: TRBV1; J: TRBJ2-3; DNA: TGCACCAGCAGCCAAGATATAGCAGATACGCAGTATTTT; CDR3: CTSSQDIADTQYF
size: -; D: -; V: TRBV18; J: TRBJ1-5; DNA: TGTGCCAGCTCACCAGAAAGAAGCAATCAGCCCCAGCATTTT; CDR3: CASSPERSNQPQHF
size: -; D: -; V: TRBV7-2; J: TRBJ2-1; DNA: TGTGCCAGCAGCTTAAACGGGCCGGGAGCTCGATACAATGAGCAGTTCTTC; CDR3: CASSLNGPGARYNEQFF
size: -; D: -; V: TRBV18; J: TRBJ1-1; DNA: TGTGCCAGCTCACCACCGATGGGGCAGGACTCGAACACTGAAGCTTTCTTT; CDR3: CASSPPMGQDSNTEAFF
size: -; D: -; V: TRBV18; J: TRBJ2-7; DNA: TGTGCCAGCTCACCGAGTTACGGAGGGGAGCAGTACTTC; CDR3: CASSPSYGGEQYF
size: -; D: TRBD2; V: TRBV11-2; J: TRBJ2-1; DNA: TGTGCCAGCAGCACTGGGACTAGGCCCTACAATGAGCAGTTCTTC; CDR3: CASSTGTRPYNEQFF
size: -; D: -; V: TRBV28; J: TRBJ1-3; DNA: TGTGCCAGCAGTTTAATCGGGGTAACTGGAAACACCATATATTTT; CDR3: CASSLIGVTGNTIYF
size: -; D: -; V: TRBV7-2; J: TRBJ1-2; DNA: TGTGCCAGCAGCTTTGTACAACCTGCGGGGGGCTACACCTTC; CDR3: CASSFVQPAGGYTF